This TCR beta chain was sequenced during a study of blood T cell repertoires in COVID-19. Overall study: The United States, Italy and Spain were the sources of the acute and convalescent COVID-19 samples. T cells, B-cell-depleted T cells, or PBMCs provided the cDNA or gDNA that served as material.

In the authors' workflow: Using reference gene primer amplification, nucleated cell counts were estimated. TCRdb's copy holds only in-frame clones and misses some; the assay was immunoSEQ multiplex PCR. V and J calls and clone size are given by that table; D and trimming were obtained from the DNA. Among 75,000 or so clones listed, around 80% were seen once. This CDR3 is built from 18 residues. The junction had 14 bases not matched to a gene; V was cut back by 0 bases and J by 7 bases. Germline loops: CDR1 ENHRY, CDR2 SYGVKD. V is TRBV10-3 and J is TRBJ1-3; 8 bases align to TRBD1. The TCR was taken from a man aged 55-75 years with active or convalescent COVID-19. Sequenced input: peripheral blood. The CDR3 sequence: CAISESGTGASSGNTIYF. The CDR3 DNA is TGTGCCATCAGTGAGTCCGGGACAGGAGCCAGCTCGGGGAACACCATATATTTT.